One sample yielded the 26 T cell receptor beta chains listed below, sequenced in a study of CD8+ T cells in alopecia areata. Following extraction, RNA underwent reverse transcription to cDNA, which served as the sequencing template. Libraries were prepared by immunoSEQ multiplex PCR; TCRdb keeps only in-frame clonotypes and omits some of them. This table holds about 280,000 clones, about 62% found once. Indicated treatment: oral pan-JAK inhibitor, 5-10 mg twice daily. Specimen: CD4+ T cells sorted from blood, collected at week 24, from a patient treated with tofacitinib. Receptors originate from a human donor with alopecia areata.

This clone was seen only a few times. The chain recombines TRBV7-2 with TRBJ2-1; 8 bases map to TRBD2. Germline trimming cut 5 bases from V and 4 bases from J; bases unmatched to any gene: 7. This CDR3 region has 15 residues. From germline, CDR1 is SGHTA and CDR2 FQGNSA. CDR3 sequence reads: CASSPSTSGYNEQFF. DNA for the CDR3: TGTGCCAGCAGCCCCTCAACTAGCGGTTACAATGAGCAGTTCTTC. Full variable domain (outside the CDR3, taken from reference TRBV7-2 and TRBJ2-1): GAGVSQSPSNKVTEKGKDVELRCDPISGHTALYWYRQSLGQGLEFLIYFQGNSAPDKSGLPSDRFSAERTGGSVSTLTIQRTQQEDSAVYLCASSPSTSGYNEQFFGPGTRLTVL.

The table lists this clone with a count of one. The CDR3, as DNA: TGTGCCAGCAGTCCCGTGGGGCAGGGTGACGTAGAGACCCAGTACTTC. It is translated as CASSPVGQGDVETQYF. The chain uses TRBV28 and TRBJ2-5, with a tentative D call TRBD1 (5 bases). V dropped 5 bases and J dropped 4 bases, with 20 bases sitting between them. This CDR3 is 16 amino acids long. Germline CDR1 reads MDHEN; CDR2 reads SYDVKM.

CDR3 coding DNA: TGTGCCAGCACTATCTCCCTACTGACAGGGCTTGAGCCCCAGCATTTT. It is translated as CASTISLLTGLEPQHF. The chain recombines TRBV2 with TRBJ1-5, with 7 bases fitting TRBD1. Germline CDR1 SNHLY, CDR2 FYNNEI. This CDR3 region has 16 residues. The J segment lost 8 bases and the V segment lost 7 bases, leaving 17 bases of the junction unmatched.

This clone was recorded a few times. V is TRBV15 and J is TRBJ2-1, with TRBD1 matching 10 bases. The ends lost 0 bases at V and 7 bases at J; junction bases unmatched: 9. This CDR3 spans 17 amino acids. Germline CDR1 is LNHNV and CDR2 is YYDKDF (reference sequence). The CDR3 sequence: CATSRDRDRGLKNEQFF. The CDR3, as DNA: TGTGCCACCAGCAGAGATCGGGACAGGGGTCTGAAGAATGAGCAGTTCTTC.

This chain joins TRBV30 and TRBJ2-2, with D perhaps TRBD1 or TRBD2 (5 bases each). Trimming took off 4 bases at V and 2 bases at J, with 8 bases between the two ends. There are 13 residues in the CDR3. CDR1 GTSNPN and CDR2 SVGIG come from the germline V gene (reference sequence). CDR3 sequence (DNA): TGTGCCTGGACCGGGGCAAACACCGGGGAGCTGTTTTTT. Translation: CAWTGANTGELFF.

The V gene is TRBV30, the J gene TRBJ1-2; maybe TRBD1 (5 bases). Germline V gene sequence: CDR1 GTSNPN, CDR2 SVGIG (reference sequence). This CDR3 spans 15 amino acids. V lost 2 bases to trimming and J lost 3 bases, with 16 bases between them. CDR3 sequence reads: CAWSPYTGTYYGYTF. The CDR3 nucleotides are TGTGCCTGGAGTCCCTACACCGGGACCTACTATGGCTACACCTTC.

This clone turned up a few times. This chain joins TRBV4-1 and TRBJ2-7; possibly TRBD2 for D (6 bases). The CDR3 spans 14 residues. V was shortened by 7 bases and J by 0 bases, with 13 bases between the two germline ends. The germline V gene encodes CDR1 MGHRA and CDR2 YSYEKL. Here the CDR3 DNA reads TGCGCCAGCAACCCAGCGGGCCGCTCCTACGAGCAGTACTTC. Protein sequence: CASNPAGRSYEQYF.

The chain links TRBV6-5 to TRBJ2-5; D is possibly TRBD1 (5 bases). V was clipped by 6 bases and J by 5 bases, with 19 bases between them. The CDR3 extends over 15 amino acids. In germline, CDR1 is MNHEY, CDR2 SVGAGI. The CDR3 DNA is TGTGCCAGCAGCTACGATCCCGGACAAGGGGAGACCCAGTACTTC. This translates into CASSYDPGQGETQYF.

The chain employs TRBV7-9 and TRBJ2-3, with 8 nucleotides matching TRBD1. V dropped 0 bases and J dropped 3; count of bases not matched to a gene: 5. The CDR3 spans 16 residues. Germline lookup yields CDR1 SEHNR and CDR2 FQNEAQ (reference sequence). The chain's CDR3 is CASSLAVTGGTDTQYF. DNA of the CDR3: TGTGCCAGCAGCTTAGCAGTCACAGGGGGGACAGATACGCAGTATTTT.

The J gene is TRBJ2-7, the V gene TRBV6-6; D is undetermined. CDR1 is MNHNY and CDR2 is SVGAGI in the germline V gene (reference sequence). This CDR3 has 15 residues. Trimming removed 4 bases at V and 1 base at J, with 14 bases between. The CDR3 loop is CASSFKISDSYEQYF. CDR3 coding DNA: TGTGCCAGCAGTTTCAAAATCAGTGATTCCTACGAGCAGTACTTC.

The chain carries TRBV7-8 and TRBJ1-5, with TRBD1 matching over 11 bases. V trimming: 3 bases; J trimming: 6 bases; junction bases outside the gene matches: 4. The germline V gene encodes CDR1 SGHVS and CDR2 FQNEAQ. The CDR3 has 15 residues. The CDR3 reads CASSFRDRGIQPQHF. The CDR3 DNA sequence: TGTGCCAGCAGCTTCCGGGACAGGGGGATTCAGCCCCAGCATTTT.

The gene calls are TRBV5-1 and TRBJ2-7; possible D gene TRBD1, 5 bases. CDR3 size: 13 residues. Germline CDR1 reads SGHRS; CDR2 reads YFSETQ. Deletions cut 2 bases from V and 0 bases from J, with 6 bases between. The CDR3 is CASSFTGSYEQYF. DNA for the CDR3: TGCGCCAGCAGCTTTACAGGCTCCTACGAGCAGTACTTC.

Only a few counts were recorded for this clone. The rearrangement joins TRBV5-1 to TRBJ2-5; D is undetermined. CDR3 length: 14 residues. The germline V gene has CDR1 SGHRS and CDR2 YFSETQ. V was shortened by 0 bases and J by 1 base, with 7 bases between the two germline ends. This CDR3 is CASSLAHLQETQYF. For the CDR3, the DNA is TGCGCCAGCAGCTTGGCACACCTCCAAGAGACCCAGTACTTC.

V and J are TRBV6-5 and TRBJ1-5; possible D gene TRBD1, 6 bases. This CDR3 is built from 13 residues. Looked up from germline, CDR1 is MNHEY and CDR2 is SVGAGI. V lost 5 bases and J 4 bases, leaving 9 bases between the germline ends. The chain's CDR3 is CASSRTANQPQHF. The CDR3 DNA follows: TGTGCCAGCAGTAGGACAGCTAATCAGCCCCAGCATTTT.

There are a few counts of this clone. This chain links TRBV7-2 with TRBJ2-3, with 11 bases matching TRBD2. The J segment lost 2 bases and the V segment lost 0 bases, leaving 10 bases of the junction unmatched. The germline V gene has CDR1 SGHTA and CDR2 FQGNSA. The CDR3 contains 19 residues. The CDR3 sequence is CASSLASPLAGGTTDTQYF. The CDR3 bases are TGTGCCAGCAGCTTAGCCTCCCCGCTAGCGGGGGGAACCACAGATACGCAGTATTTT.

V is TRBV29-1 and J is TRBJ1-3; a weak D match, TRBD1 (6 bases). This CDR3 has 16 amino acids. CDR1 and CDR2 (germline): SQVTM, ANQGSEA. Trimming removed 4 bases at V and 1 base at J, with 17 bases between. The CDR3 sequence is CSVVDKGQTSGNTIYF. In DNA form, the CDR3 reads TGCAGCGTTGTTGATAAAGGACAGACTTCTGGAAACACCATATATTTT. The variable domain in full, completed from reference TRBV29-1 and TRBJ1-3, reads SAVISQKPSRDICQRGTSLTIQCQVDSQVTMMFWYRQQPGQSLTLIATANQGSEATYESGFVIDKFPISRPNLTFSTLTVSNMSPEDSSIYLCSVVDKGQTSGNTIYFGEGSWLTVV.

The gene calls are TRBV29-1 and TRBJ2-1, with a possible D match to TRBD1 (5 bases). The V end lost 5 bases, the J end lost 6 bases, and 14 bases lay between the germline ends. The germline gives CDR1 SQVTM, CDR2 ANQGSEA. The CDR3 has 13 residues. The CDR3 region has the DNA TGCAGCGTTTCGCAGGGAACACTCAATGAGCAGTTCTTC. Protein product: CSVSQGTLNEQFF.

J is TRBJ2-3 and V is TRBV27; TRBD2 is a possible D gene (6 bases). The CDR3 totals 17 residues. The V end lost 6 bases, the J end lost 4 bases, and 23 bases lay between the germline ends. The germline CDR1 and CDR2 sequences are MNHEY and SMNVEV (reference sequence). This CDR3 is CASSLLSVGGVADTQYF. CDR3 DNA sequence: TGTGCCAGCAGCCTCCTCTCCGTTGGCGGGGTGGCAGATACGCAGTATTTT.

Here the CDR3 DNA reads TGTGCCAGCTCACCACCTAGTAGCGTCGGTGAGCAGTTCTTC. It encodes CASSPPSSVGEQFF. V usage is TRBV18 and J usage is TRBJ2-1; possibly TRBD2 for D (5 bases). Trimming left V 0 bases short and J 9 bases short, with 12 bases between. The CDR3 runs 14 residues. Germline CDR1 KGHSH, CDR2 LQKENI.

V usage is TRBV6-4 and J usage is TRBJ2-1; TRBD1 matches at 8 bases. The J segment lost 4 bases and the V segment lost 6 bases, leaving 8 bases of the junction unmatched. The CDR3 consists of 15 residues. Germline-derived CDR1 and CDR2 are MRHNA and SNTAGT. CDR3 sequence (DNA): TGTGCCAGCAGCCGCGGGACAGGTAGTTACAATGAGCAGTTCTTC. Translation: CASSRGTGSYNEQFF.

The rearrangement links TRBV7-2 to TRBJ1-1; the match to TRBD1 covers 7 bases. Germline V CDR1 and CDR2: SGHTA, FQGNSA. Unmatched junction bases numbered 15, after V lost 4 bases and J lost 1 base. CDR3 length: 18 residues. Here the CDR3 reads CASSSDRDSGLWNTEAFF. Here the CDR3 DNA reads TGTGCCAGCAGCTCGGACCGGGACAGCGGGCTATGGAACACTGAAGCTTTCTTT.

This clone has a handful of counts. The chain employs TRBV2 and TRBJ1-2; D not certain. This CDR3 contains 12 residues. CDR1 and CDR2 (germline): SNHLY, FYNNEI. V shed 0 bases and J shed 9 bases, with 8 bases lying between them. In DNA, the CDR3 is TGTGCCAGCAGTGAAGCGGGCCGCAGCTACACCTTC. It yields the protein CASSEAGRSYTF.

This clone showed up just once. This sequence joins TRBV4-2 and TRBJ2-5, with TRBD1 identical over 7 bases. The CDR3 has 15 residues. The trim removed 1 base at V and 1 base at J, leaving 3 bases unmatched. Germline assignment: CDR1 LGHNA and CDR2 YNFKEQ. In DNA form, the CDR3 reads TGTGCCAGCAGCCAAGCAGGGGGTATCCAAGAGACCCAGTACTTC. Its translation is CASSQAGGIQETQYF.

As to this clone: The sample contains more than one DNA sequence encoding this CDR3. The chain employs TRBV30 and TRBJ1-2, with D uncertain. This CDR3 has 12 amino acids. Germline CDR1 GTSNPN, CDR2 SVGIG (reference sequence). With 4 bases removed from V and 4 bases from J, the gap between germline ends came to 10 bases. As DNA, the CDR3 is TGTGCCTGGAACCGGGCCACCTATGGCTACACCTTC. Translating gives CAWNRATYGYTF.

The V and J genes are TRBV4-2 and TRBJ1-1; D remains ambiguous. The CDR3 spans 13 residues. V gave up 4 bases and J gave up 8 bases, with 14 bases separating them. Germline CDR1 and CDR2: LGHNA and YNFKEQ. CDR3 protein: CASSPEKGLEAFF. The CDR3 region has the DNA TGTGCCAGCAGCCCCGAAAAAGGGCTGGAAGCTTTCTTT.

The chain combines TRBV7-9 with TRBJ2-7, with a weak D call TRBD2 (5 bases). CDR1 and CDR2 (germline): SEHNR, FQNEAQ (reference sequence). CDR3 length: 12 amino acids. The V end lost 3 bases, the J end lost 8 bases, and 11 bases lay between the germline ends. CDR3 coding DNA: TGTGCCAGCAGCTTTGACTATGGGCAGCAGTACTTC. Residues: CASSFDYGQQYF.